The next 27 T cell receptor beta chains were all read from a single sample in a study of CD8 T cells in ankylosing spondylitis. Via MiXCR, TCRdb re-called the 5' RACE reads, giving one row per CDR3 protein. The profile covers 350,000 to 400,000 distinct CDR3 sequences, with approximately 20% appearing a single time and about 12% taken by the ten largest. The sample consisted of blood, either unsorted or a sorted T cell fraction (not recorded which). The receptors here all came from a male donor with ankylosing spondylitis or in good health (not recorded which).

The rearrangement uses TRBV7-9 and TRBJ2-7; 8 bases line up with TRBD2. Germline CDR1 is SEHNR and CDR2 is FQNEAQ (reference sequence). The CDR3 totals 15 residues. V lost 7 bases to trimming and J lost 1 base; unmatched junction nucleotides: 9. The CDR3 coding sequence is TGTGCCAGCATCCTCGCGGGGGGTACTTCCTACGAGCAGTACTTC. Its protein product is CASILAGGTSYEQYF.

The genes are TRBV7-6 and TRBJ2-2; 8 positions agree with TRBD1. The germline CDR1 and CDR2 sequences are SGHVS and FNYEAQ. CDR3 length equals 14 residues. V shed 3 bases and J 8 bases; nucleotides not matched to a gene: 5. CDR3 bases: TGTGCCAGCAGCTTTGGACAGGGCTCTGGGGAGCTGTTTTTT. It encodes CASSFGQGSGELFF.

Many counts were recorded for this clonotype. The rearrangement links TRBV5-1 to TRBJ2-1, with D perhaps TRBD1 or TRBD2 (5 bases each). The CDR3 is 16 amino acids. Trimming took off 2 bases at V and 10 bases at J, with 22 bases between the two ends. Germline lookup yields CDR1 SGHRS and CDR2 YFSETQ. The CDR3 sequence: CASSFLWDGAEKEQFF. Here the CDR3 DNA reads TGCGCCAGCAGCTTTCTCTGGGACGGAGCAGAGAAGGAGCAGTTCTTC.

This clonotype was detected only a few times. This chain connects TRBV20-1 to TRBJ1-5; no firm D call. The CDR3 contains 14 residues. V dropped 3 bases and J dropped 6 bases, with 15 bases sitting between them. The germline gives CDR1 DFQATT, CDR2 SNEGSKA (reference sequence). CDR3 sequence reads: CSASAAGLGQPQHF. The CDR3 nucleotides are TGCAGTGCTAGCGCAGCGGGGTTAGGTCAGCCCCAGCATTTT.

V usage is TRBV13 and J usage is TRBJ2-3; D call uncertain. The germline CDR1 and CDR2 sequences are PRHDT and FYEKMQ (reference sequence). V gave up 5 bases and J gave up 6 bases, with 12 bases separating them. CDR3 length equals 13 residues. The CDR3 nucleotides are TGTGCCAGCAGCCGAGGCCAATCTGATACGCAGTATTTT. Its protein is CASSRGQSDTQYF.

This clonotype was found once. V and J are TRBV6-1 and TRBJ2-4; D call uncertain. Germline V gene data show CDR1 as MNHNS and CDR2 as SASEGT. Trimming stripped 6 bases from V and 1 base from J, with 13 bases between. This CDR3 is built from 15 residues. The CDR3 region is CASSRNPSAKNIQYF. Here the CDR3 DNA reads TGTGCCAGCAGCAGAAACCCGTCGGCCAAAAACATTCAGTACTTC.

J is TRBJ2-2 and V is TRBV12-3 or TRBV12-4, with unresolved D. The CDR3 length is 15 residues. V dropped 2 bases and J dropped 4 bases, with 11 bases sitting between them. CDR3 coding DNA: TGTGCCAGCAGTTTAAAGGTCCCCAGCACCGGGGAGCTGTTTTTT. Encoded protein: CASSLKVPSTGELFF.

This clonotype appeared a few times. The chain combines TRBV9 with TRBJ2-1; perhaps D is TRBD1 or TRBD2 (6 bases each). CDR3 size: 19 residues. Germline V gene data show CDR1 as SGDLS and CDR2 as YYNGEE. V was trimmed by 0 bases and J by 2 bases, leaving 21 bases between them. The CDR3 reads CASSVVGETGTATYNEQFF. CDR3 DNA: TGTGCCAGCAGCGTAGTAGGAGAAACAGGGACTGCGACCTACAATGAGCAGTTCTTC.

This clonotype was counted a few times. This chain links TRBV7-9 with TRBJ2-6, with 7 bases identical to TRBD1. Germline V gene sequence: CDR1 SEHNR, CDR2 FQNEAQ (reference sequence). The CDR3 is 17 residues long. Trimming took 4 bases from V and 0 from J; bases not matched to a gene: 6. The chain's CDR3 is CASSSGQSYSGANVLTF. CDR3 DNA sequence: TGTGCCAGCAGCTCGGGACAGTCCTACTCTGGGGCCAACGTCCTGACTTTC. The entire variable domain, with the rest obtained from reference TRBV7-9 and TRBJ2-6, is as follows: DTGVSQNPRHKITKRGQNVTFRCDPISEHNRLYWYRQTLGQGPEFLTYFQNEAQLEKSRLLSDRFSAERPKGSFSTLEIQRTEQGDSAMYLCASSSGQSYSGANVLTFGAGSRLTVL.

J is TRBJ2-2 and V is TRBV12-3 or TRBV12-4, with 11 bases aligning to TRBD2. The CDR3 contains 15 residues. V gave up 4 bases and J gave up 5 bases; unmatched junction bases: 3. CDR3 in DNA: TGTGCCAGCAGTTCCCGGACTAGCGGGACCGGGGAGCTGTTTTTT. Encoded protein: CASSSRTSGTGELFF.

This clonotype was found a few times. CDR3 bases: TGTGCCAGCAGCGTAGGTGGAGGGAGCCAGCCCCAGCATTTT. Translation: CASSVGGGSQPQHF. The chain links TRBV9 to TRBJ1-5; no clear D. Trimming removed 0 bases at V and 7 bases at J, with 11 bases between. CDR3 length: 14 amino acids. CDR1 and CDR2 from the germline V gene are SGDLS and YYNGEE.

The CDR3 DNA follows: TGCGCCAGCAGCGCCGACAGGGGAACGGCCTACGAGCAGTACTTC. Amino acids: CASSADRGTAYEQYF. This chain links TRBV5-1 with TRBJ2-7; 8 nucleotides agree with TRBD1. Germline V gives CDR1 SGHRS, CDR2 YFSETQ. This CDR3 has 15 amino acids. Trimming cost V 4 bases and J 2 bases; bases outside gene matches: 8. Using reference TRBV5-1 and TRBJ2-7 for the parts outside the CDR3, the full variable domain is KAGVTQTPRYLIKTRGQQVTLSCSPISGHRSVSWYQQTPGQGLQFLFEYFSETQRNKGNFPGRFSGRQFSNSRSEMNVSTLELGDSALYLCASSADRGTAYEQYFGPGTRLTVT.

The chain employs TRBV18 and TRBJ2-7, with 7 nucleotides matching TRBD1. Germline-derived CDR1 and CDR2 are KGHSH and LQKENI. With 6 bases clipped from V and 4 bases from J, the junction kept 9 bases outside the gene matches. CDR3 length: 14 residues. The CDR3, as DNA: TGTGCCAGCTCCCCCGACAGGGATCTGTACGAGCAGTACTTC. Protein product: CASSPDRDLYEQYF. Full variable domain (missing parts from reference TRBV18 and TRBJ2-7): NAGVMQNPRHLVRRRGQEARLRCSPMKGHSHVYWYRQLPEEGLKFMVYLQKENIIDESGMPKERFSAEFPKEGPSILRIQQVVRGDSAAYFCASSPDRDLYEQYFGPGTRLTVT.

The count of this clonotype is one. This chain joins TRBV14 and TRBJ2-7; 11 nucleotides align to TRBD2. The V gene end was trimmed by 1 base and the J gene end by 5 bases; junction bases not matched to a gene: 4. From germline, CDR1 is SGHDN and CDR2 FVKESK. CDR3 size: 15 residues. CDR3 nucleotides: TGTGCCAGCAGCCAAGTTACTAGCGGGGGCCACGAGCAGTACTTC. Translated: CASSQVTSGGHEQYF.

This clonotype has only a few counts. This chain links TRBV28 with TRBJ2-4, with a possible D match to TRBD1 (6 bases). The CDR3 is made up of 13 amino acids. Germline CDR1 and CDR2: MDHEN and SYDVKM. V was clipped by 7 bases and J by 0 bases, with 7 bases between them. CDR3 nucleotide sequence: TGTGCCAGCAAGGGGGTAGCCAAAAACATTCAGTACTTC. Amino acid sequence: CASKGVAKNIQYF.

This clonotype came up a few times. This sequence joins TRBV7-6 and TRBJ1-1; D is possibly TRBD1 (5 bases). The CDR3 runs 15 residues. The germline gives CDR1 SGHVS, CDR2 FNYEAQ. The germline V and J ends were trimmed by 7 bases and 4 bases, with 19 bases remaining between them. CDR3 DNA sequence: TGTGCCAGCACCCAAGCTGGTGGGGCCTTCACTGAAGCTTTCTTT. This translates into CASTQAGGAFTEAFF.

In its sample, this clonotype was seen a few times. The chain carries TRBV29-1 and TRBJ2-4, with no clear D. Per the germline V gene, CDR1 is SQVTM and CDR2 is ANQGSEA. The CDR3 length is 15 residues. V lost 6 bases, J lost 0 bases, and 15 bases lay in between. CDR3 amino acids: CSVDYPTEAKNIQYF. CDR3 nucleotide sequence: TGCAGCGTCGATTACCCGACTGAAGCCAAAAACATTCAGTACTTC.

This clonotype was detected a few times. In DNA form, the CDR3 reads TGTGCCAGCAGTGGCGGGACTAGCGGGGGACCTCAAGAGACCCAGTACTTC. Translating gives CASSGGTSGGPQETQYF. This sequence joins TRBV12-3 or TRBV12-4 and TRBJ2-5; TRBD2 agrees at 14 bases. CDR3 length: 17 amino acids. V was pared by 5 bases and J by 2 bases, with 7 bases of the junction left unmatched.

V usage is TRBV11-3 and J usage is TRBJ2-1, with 7 bases that match TRBD2. The CDR3 is 12 residues long. The V and J ends lost 4 bases and 10 bases, in that order; junction bases with no gene match: 4. Germline CDR1 reads SGHNT; CDR2 reads YENEEA. The chain's CDR3 is CASSSGLGEQFF. Written as DNA, the CDR3 is TGTGCCAGCAGCTCCGGACTAGGGGAGCAGTTCTTC.

This clonotype has only a few counts. J is TRBJ2-2 and V is TRBV5-4; D is tentatively TRBD1 or TRBD2 (5 bases each). CDR1 is SGHNT and CDR2 is YYREEE in the germline V gene (reference sequence). The CDR3 loop spans 16 amino acids. V lost 4 bases and J 5 bases, leaving 18 bases between the germline ends. CDR3 region: CASSRNRERGTGELFF. The CDR3 DNA sequence: TGTGCCAGCAGCCGAAACCGGGAAAGGGGAACCGGGGAGCTGTTTTTT.

The chain uses TRBV6-5 and TRBJ2-7, with a possible D match to TRBD1 (5 bases). Germline V gene sequence: CDR1 MNHEY, CDR2 SVGAGI. Trimming cost V 1 base and J 5 bases, with 15 bases left between them. This CDR3 has 15 amino acids. CDR3 DNA sequence: TGTGCCAGCAGTTACTTTTTTGGCAGGGCGAACGAGCAGTACTTC. This encodes CASSYFFGRANEQYF.

This sequence joins TRBV12-3 or TRBV12-4 and TRBJ2-1; 9 nucleotides match TRBD2. The CDR3 has 15 amino acids. V dropped 0 bases and J dropped 9; count of bases not matched to a gene: 6. In DNA form, the CDR3 reads TGTGCCAGCAGTTTAGCATTGCGGGGGGGAGGTGAGCAGTTCTTC. It codes for CASSLALRGGGEQFF.

There are a few counts of this clonotype. The genes are TRBV10-3 and TRBJ2-7, with 10 bases matching TRBD1. The junction had 0 bases not matched to a gene; V was cut back by 8 bases and J by 2 bases. Germline CDR1 ENHRY, CDR2 SYGVKD. This CDR3 is built from 12 residues. The CDR3 region is CAIGQGAYEQYF. The CDR3 region has the DNA TGTGCCATCGGACAGGGGGCCTACGAGCAGTACTTC.

This clonotype was seen only a few times. The J gene is TRBJ2-7, the V gene TRBV19, with a possible D match to TRBD1 (6 bases). The CDR3 has 14 amino acids. The ends were cut back, 3 bases at V and 0 bases at J, with 9 bases in the middle. CDR1 and CDR2 (germline): LNHDA, SQIVND (reference sequence). CDR3 sequence (DNA): TGTGCCAGTAGTATCACAGGGAGCTCCTACGAGCAGTACTTC. Protein sequence: CASSITGSSYEQYF.

The V call is TRBV11-2, the J call TRBJ2-7, with a tentative D call TRBD2 (7 bases). The V gene lost 0 bases and the J gene lost 7 bases, with 19 bases spanning the gap. Germline V gene data show CDR1 as SGHAT and CDR2 as FQNNGV. The CDR3 covers 16 residues. The CDR3 spells CASSLDLEGGLEEQYF. Written as DNA, the CDR3 is TGTGCCAGCAGCTTAGATCTGGAGGGGGGGCTGGAAGAGCAGTACTTC.

This sequence joins TRBV3-1 and TRBJ2-5; D is undetermined. Germline CDR1 LGHDT, CDR2 YNNKEL (reference sequence). V gave up 1 base and J gave up 0 bases, with 15 bases separating them. This CDR3 comprises 17 residues. CDR3 loop: CASSQVRTAKYQETQYF. Here the CDR3 DNA reads TGTGCCAGCAGCCAAGTAAGAACCGCGAAGTACCAAGAGACCCAGTACTTC.

There are a few counts of this clonotype. V gene TRBV5-6 combines with J gene TRBJ2-7, with TRBD2 matching 9 bases. CDR1 is SGHDT and CDR2 is YYEEEE in the germline V gene. CDR3 length: 14 residues. V lost 4 bases to trimming and J lost 0 bases; unmatched junction nucleotides: 2. CDR3 loop: CASSPTSGSYEQYF. Written as DNA, the CDR3 is TGTGCCAGCAGCCCGACTAGCGGCTCCTACGAGCAGTACTTC.